This entry concerns a single T cell receptor beta chain. These data originate in a study of blood T cell repertoires in COVID-19. Study-wide context: COVID-19 samples collected from the United States, Italy and Spain covered acute and convalescent phases. The cDNA or gDNA used as material had been derived from T cells, B-cell-depleted T cells, or PBMCs.

This CDR3 is 16 amino acids long. V was clipped by 0 bases and J by 12 bases; unmatched bases: 10. Germline V gives CDR1 MNHEY, CDR2 SVGAGI. In the source study's methods: How many nucleated cells were present was estimated from reference gene primer amplification. Clones were read by immunoSEQ multiplex PCR, and TCRdb kept only the in-frame ones, dropping some. The V and J calls and the clone size are those of that table, but D and trimming were determined from the DNA. The sample yields over 200,000 clones, approximately 84% seen once. Sequenced input: peripheral blood. The V gene is TRBV6-5, the J gene TRBJ1-6; 8 bases fit TRBD1. This receptor was obtained from a woman in her fifties or sixties with active or convalescent COVID-19. DNA for the CDR3: TGTGCCAGCAGTTACTCGATGGATGGCAGGGGGCAACCCCTCCACTTT. The encoded protein is CASSYSMDGRGQPLHF.